The clone carrying this TCR beta chain was counted at least ten times. Amplified TCR beta CDR3 regions were obtained using RNA transcripts as template. First-round RT-PCR relied on HTBI primers, and a second-round multiplex PCR came next. TCRdb passed the multiplex PCR reads through MiXCR, listing each CDR3 protein once. The sample comprises hundreds of thousands of distinct CDR3 sequences, under 25% of which are singletons, and roughly 3.2% rests with the top ten. This sample is part of a study of Graves' ophthalmopathy and Graves' hyperthyroidism. The length of the CDR3 is 13 residues. The ends were cut back, 5 bases at V and 7 bases at J, with 14 bases in the middle. Germline V lookup: CDR1 MNHNS, CDR2 SASEGT.

The rearrangement joins TRBV6-1 to TRBJ2-5; TRBD2 might be the D (6 bases). The receptor's source is a woman under 30 with stable Graves' hyperthyroidism. Sequenced input: peripheral blood. The chain's CDR3 is CASSPIRGGTQYF. For the CDR3, the DNA is TGTGCCAGCAGTCCCATAAGGGGAGGGACCCAGTACTTC.